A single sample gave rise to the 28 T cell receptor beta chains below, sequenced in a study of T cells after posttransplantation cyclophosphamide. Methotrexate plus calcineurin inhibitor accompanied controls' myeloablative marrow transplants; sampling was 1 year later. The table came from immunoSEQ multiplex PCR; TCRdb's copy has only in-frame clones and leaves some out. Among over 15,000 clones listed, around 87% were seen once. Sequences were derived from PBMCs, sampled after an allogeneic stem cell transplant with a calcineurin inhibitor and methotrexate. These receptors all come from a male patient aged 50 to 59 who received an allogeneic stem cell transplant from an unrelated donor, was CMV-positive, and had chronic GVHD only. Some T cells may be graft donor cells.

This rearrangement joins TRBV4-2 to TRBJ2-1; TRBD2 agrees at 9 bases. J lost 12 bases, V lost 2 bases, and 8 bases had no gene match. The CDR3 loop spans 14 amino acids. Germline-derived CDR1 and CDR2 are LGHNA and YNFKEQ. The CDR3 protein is CASSQSGGGAVQFF. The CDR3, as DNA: TGTGCCAGCAGCCAATCTGGCGGGGGGGCCGTGCAGTTCTTC.

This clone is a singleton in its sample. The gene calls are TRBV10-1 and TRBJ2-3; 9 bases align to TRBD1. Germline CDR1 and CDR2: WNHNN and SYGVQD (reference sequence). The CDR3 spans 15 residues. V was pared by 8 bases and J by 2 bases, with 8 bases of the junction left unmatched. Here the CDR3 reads CASSLTGGSTDTQYF. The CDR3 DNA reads TGCGCCAGCTCTCTAACAGGGGGCTCCACAGATACGCAGTATTTT.

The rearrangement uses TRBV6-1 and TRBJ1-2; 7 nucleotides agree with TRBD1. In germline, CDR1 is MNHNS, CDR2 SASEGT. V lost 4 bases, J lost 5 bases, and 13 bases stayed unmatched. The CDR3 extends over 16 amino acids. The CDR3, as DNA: TGTGCCAGCAGTGTCCCGCGACAGGGTTCTGTTTATGGCTACACCTTC. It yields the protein CASSVPRQGSVYGYTF.

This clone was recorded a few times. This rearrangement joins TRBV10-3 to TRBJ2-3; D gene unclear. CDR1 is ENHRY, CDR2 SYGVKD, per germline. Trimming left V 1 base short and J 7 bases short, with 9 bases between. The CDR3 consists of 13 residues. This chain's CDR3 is CAISELTSYTQYF. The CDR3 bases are TGTGCCATCAGTGAGTTGACATCCTATACGCAGTATTTT.

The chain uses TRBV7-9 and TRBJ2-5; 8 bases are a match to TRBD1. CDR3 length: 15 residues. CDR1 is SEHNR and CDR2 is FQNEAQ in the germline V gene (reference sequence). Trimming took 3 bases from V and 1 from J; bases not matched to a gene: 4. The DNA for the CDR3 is TGTGCCAGCAGCTTGGGGACAGGCTCCCAAGAGACCCAGTACTTC. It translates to CASSLGTGSQETQYF.

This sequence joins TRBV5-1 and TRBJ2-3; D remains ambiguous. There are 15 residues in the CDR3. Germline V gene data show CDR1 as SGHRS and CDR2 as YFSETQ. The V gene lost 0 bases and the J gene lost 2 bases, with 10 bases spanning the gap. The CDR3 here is CASSLAIAPTDTQYF. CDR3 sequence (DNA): TGCGCCAGCAGCTTGGCCATAGCTCCCACAGATACGCAGTATTTT.

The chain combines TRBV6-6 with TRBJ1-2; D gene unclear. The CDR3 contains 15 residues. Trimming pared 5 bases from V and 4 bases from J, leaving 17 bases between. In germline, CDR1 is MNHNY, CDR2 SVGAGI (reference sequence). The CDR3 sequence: CASSPPGTFPYGYTF. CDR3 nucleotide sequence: TGTGCCAGCAGTCCCCCGGGAACCTTTCCCTATGGCTACACCTTC.

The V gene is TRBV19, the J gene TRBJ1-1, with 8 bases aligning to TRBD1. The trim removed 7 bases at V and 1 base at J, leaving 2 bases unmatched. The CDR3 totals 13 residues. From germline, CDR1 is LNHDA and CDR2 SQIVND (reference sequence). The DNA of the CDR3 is TGTGCCAGTACTACAGGGGGGAACACTGAAGCTTTCTTT. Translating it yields CASTTGGNTEAFF.

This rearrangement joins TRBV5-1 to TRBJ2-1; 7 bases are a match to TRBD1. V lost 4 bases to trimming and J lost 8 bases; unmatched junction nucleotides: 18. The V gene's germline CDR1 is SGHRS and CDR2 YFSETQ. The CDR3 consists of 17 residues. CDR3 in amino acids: CASSLVGGENSSDEQFF. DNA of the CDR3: TGCGCCAGCAGCCTGGTAGGGGGCGAAAACTCCTCCGATGAGCAGTTCTTC.

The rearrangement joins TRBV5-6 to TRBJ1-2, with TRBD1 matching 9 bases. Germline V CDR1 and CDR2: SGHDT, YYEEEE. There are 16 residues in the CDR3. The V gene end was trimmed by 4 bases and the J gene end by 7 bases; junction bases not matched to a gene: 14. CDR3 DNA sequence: TGTGCCAGCAGCACGTCCCCCCTGACAGGGGGGGGTGGCTACACCTTC. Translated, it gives CASSTSPLTGGGGYTF.

Here the CDR3 DNA reads TGTGCCAGTAGTACAAAGGCGACTAGTAAGGGAGAGACCCAGTACTTC. It translates to CASSTKATSKGETQYF. This chain connects TRBV19 to TRBJ2-5; weak D call: TRBD2 (6 bases). Germline-derived CDR1 and CDR2 are LNHDA and SQIVND (reference sequence). The CDR3 loop spans 16 amino acids. Trimming left V 4 bases short and J 4 bases short, with 19 bases between.

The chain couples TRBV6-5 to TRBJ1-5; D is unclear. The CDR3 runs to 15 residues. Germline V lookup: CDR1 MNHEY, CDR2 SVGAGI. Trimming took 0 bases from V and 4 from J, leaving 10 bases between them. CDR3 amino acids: CASSYSKAGNQPQHF. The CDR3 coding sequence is TGTGCCAGCAGTTACTCGAAGGCAGGAAATCAGCCCCAGCATTTT.

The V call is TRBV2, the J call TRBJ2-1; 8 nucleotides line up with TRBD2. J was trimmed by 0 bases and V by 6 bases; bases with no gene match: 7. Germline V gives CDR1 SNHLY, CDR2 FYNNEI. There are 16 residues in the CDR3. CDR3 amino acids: CASRERGPSSYNEQFF. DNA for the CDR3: TGTGCCAGCAGGGAGCGGGGGCCCAGCTCCTACAATGAGCAGTTCTTC. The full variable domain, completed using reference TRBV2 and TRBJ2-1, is EPEVTQTPSHQVTQMGQEVILRCVPISNHLYFYWYRQILGQKVEFLVSFYNNEISEKSEIFDDQFSVERPDGSNFTLKIRSTKLEDSAMYFCASRERGPSSYNEQFFGPGTRLTVL.

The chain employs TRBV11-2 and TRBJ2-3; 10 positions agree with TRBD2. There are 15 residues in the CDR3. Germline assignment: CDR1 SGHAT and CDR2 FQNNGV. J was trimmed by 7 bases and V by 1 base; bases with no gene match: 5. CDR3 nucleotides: TGTGCCAGCAGCTTAGGGCTAGCGGGAGTGAATACGCAGTATTTT. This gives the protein CASSLGLAGVNTQYF.

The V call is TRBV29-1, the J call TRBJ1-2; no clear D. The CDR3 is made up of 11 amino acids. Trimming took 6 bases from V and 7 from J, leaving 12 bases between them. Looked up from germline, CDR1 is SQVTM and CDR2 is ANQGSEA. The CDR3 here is CSVPGKGGYTF. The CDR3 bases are TGCAGCGTGCCGGGGAAGGGTGGCTACACCTTC.

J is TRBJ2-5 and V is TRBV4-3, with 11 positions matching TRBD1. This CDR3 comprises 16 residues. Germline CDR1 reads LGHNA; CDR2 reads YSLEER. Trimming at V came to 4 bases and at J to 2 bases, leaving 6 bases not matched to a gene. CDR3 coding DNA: TGCGCCAGCAGCCGGGACAGGGGGGTTTGGCAAGAGACCCAGTACTTC. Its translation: CASSRDRGVWQETQYF.

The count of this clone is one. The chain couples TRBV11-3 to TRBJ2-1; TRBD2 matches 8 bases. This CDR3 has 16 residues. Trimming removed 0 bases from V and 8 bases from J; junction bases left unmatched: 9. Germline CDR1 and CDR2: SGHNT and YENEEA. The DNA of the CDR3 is TGTGCCAGCAGCTTAGAAGGGACTAGTTATAGGGATGAGCAGTTCTTC. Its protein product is CASSLEGTSYRDEQFF.

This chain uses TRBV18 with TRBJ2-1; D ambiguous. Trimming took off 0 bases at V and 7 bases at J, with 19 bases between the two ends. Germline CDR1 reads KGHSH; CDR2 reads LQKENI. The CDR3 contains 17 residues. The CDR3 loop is CASSPPFSRVAQNEQFF. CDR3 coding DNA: TGTGCCAGCTCACCACCGTTTAGCCGGGTCGCTCAAAATGAGCAGTTCTTC.

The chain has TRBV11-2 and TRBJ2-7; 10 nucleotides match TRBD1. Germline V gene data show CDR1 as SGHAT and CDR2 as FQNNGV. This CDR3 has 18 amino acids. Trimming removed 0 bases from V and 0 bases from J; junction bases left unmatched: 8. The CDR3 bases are TGTGCCAGCAGCTTAGATCCCTTTCGGGACAGGGGCTCCTACGAGCAGTACTTC. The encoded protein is CASSLDPFRDRGSYEQYF.

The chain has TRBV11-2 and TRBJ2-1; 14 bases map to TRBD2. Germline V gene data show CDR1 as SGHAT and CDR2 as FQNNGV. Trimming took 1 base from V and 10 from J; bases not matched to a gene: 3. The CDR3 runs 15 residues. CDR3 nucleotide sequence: TGTGCCAGCAGCTTAGTTGGACTAGCGGGGGGAGAGCAGTTCTTC. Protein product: CASSLVGLAGGEQFF.

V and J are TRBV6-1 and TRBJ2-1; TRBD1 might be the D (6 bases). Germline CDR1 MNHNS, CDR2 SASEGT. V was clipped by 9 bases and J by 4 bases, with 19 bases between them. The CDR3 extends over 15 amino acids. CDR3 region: CASLSGERIYNEQFF. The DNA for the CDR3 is TGTGCCAGTCTATCAGGGGAACGGATTTACAATGAGCAGTTCTTC.

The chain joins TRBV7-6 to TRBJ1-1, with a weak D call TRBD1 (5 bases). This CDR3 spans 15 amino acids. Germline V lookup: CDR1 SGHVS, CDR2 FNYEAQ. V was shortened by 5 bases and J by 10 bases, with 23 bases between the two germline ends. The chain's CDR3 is CASSPIGGTLEGAFF. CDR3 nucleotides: TGTGCCAGCAGCCCAATCGGGGGGACCCTAGAGGGAGCTTTCTTT.

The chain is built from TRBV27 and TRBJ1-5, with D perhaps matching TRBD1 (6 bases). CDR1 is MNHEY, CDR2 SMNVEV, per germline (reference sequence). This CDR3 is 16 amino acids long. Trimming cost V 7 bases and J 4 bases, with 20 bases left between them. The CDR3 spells CASIPTGSGKNQPQHF. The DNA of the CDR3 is TGTGCCAGCATTCCTACAGGGAGTGGGAAAAATCAGCCCCAGCATTTT.

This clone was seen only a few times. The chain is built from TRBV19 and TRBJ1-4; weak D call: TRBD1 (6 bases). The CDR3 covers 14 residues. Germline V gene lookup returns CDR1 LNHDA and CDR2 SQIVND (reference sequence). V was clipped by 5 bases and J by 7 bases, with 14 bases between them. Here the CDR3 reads CASSLGQGREKLFF. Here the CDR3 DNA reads TGTGCCAGTAGTCTGGGGCAGGGGCGTGAAAAACTGTTTTTT.

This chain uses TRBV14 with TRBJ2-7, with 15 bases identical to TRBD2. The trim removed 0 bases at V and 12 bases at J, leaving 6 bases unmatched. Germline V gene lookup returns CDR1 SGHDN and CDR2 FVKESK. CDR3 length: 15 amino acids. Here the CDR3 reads CASSQDGTSGRTLYF. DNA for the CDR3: TGTGCCAGCAGCCAAGATGGGACTAGCGGGAGGACGCTGTACTTC.

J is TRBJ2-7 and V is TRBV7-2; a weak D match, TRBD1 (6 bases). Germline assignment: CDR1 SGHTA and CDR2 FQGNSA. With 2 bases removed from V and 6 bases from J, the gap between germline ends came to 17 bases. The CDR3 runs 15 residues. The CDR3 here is CASSLYLGGMGEQYF. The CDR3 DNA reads TGTGCCAGCAGCTTATATTTAGGGGGTATGGGCGAGCAGTACTTC.

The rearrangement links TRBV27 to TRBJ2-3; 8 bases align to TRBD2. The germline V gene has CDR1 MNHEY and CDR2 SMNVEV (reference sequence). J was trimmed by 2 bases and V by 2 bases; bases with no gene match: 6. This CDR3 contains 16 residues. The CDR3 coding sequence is TGTGCCAGCAGTTTAGGACTAGCTAGGATCACAGATACGCAGTATTTT. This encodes CASSLGLARITDTQYF.

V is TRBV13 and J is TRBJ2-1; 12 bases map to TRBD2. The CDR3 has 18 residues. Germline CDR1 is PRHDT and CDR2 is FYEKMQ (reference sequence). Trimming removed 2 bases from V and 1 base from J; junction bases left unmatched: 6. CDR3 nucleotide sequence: TGTGCCAGCAGCTTAATGCTAGCGGGGGGGTTTTCCTACAATGAGCAGTTCTTC. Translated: CASSLMLAGGFSYNEQFF. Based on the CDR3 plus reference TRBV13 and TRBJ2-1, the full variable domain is AAGVIQSPRHLIKEKRETATLKCYPIPRHDTVYWYQQGPGQDPQFLISFYEKMQSDKGSIPDRFSAQQFSDYHSELNMSSLELGDSALYFCASSLMLAGGFSYNEQFFGPGTRLTVL.